These 13 T cell receptor beta chains share one sample of origin, sequenced in a study of beta chain features in type 1 diabetes. Broader study findings: There was a moderate but significant shortening of TCRB CDR3s in all four CD4+ subsets of Type 1 diabetes patients.

Sequencing targeted expressed TCRB transcripts, as all isolated RNA had been reverse transcribed. The assay was immunoSEQ multiplex PCR, and TCRdb's table has in-frame clones only and misses some. The sample lists about 650,000 clones, over 10% occurring once. Antigens for these TCRs are unknown. Material for sequencing was naive CD4+ T cells from blood. The receptors here all came from a man younger than 40 with type 1 diabetes.

The genes are TRBV11-1 and TRBJ2-3; D possibly corresponds to TRBD2 (6 bases). This CDR3 comprises 14 residues. V was cut by 3 bases and J by 1 base, with 8 bases left in between. Germline V CDR1 and CDR2: SGHAT, FQDESV (reference sequence). The CDR3 coding sequence is TGTGCCAGCAGCTTTGGCGGGGGCACAGATACGCAGTATTTT. As protein: CASSFGGGTDTQYF.

At least ten counts were recorded for this clone. The chain employs TRBV15 and TRBJ2-1; maybe TRBD1 (6 bases). Per germline, CDR1 LNHNV and CDR2 YYDKDF (reference sequence). The length of the CDR3 is 16 residues. V lost 1 base, J lost 6 bases, and 16 bases lay in between. The DNA for the CDR3 is TGTGCCACCAGCAGAGGAGGGACGGCAGGGGTCAATGAGCAGTTCTTC. Protein sequence: CATSRGGTAGVNEQFF.

The V call is TRBV7-2, the J call TRBJ2-7; D possibly corresponds to TRBD2 (6 bases). The CDR3 consists of 15 residues. V lost 1 base to trimming and J lost 3 bases, with 13 bases between them. Germline V gene data show CDR1 as SGHTA and CDR2 as FQGNSA. CDR3 amino acids: CASSLEAGRLYEQYF. CDR3 nucleotides: TGTGCCAGCAGCTTAGAAGCGGGTCGTCTCTACGAGCAGTACTTC.

The chain combines TRBV5-1 with TRBJ2-5; 11 bases fit TRBD2. The germline CDR1 and CDR2 sequences are SGHRS and YFSETQ. Losses at the gene ends were 2 bases for V and 2 bases for J; bases not matched to a gene: 5. This CDR3 is 16 amino acids long. The chain's CDR3 is CASSFLAGGRQETQYF. The CDR3 nucleotides are TGCGCCAGCAGCTTTCTAGCGGGGGGACGACAAGAGACCCAGTACTTC.

The V and J genes are TRBV2 and TRBJ1-2; D unresolved. Per germline, CDR1 SNHLY and CDR2 FYNNEI. The CDR3 sequence is 15 residues long. Between the trimmed V and J ends, which lost 1 base and 1 base, there was a span of 10 bases. CDR3 DNA sequence: TGTGCCAGCAGTGAAGGGCCGGCCCGTAACTATGGCTACACCTTC. It specifies CASSEGPARNYGYTF.

The table lists this clone with a few counts. CDR3 sequence reads: CAWSQDTARELFF. CDR3 DNA sequence: TGTGCCTGGAGTCAGGACACCGCCAGAGAACTGTTTTTT. The chain links TRBV30 to TRBJ1-4; a weak D match, TRBD1 (5 bases). The V end lost 2 bases, the J end lost 12 bases, and 16 bases lay between the germline ends. The germline CDR1 and CDR2 sequences are GTSNPN and SVGIG (reference sequence). CDR3 length equals 13 residues.

V is TRBV15 and J is TRBJ1-5; D gene uncertain. With 0 bases removed from V and 12 bases from J, the gap between germline ends came to 9 bases. Germline lookup yields CDR1 LNHNV and CDR2 YYDKDF (reference sequence). CDR3 length equals 12 residues. The CDR3 region is CATSRDSRHQHF. The DNA of the CDR3 is TGTGCCACCAGCAGAGATTCGCGTCACCAGCATTTT.

DNA of the CDR3: TGTGCCAGCAGCGTAGGACTAGGAGGAGATACGCAGTATTTT. Protein sequence: CASSVGLGGDTQYF. The J gene is TRBJ2-3, the V gene TRBV9, with D perhaps matching TRBD2 (6 bases). CDR3 length equals 14 residues. Trimming removed 0 bases from V and 5 bases from J, with 10 bases in between. Germline V gene lookup returns CDR1 SGDLS and CDR2 YYNGEE.

The CDR3 sequence is CAWTRDSLNEQFF. The DNA for the CDR3 is TGTGCCTGGACCAGGGACAGCCTCAATGAGCAGTTCTTC. The chain carries TRBV30 and TRBJ2-1; 7 positions agree with TRBD1. Unmatched junction bases numbered 6, after V lost 4 bases and J lost 6 bases. Germline V gene sequence: CDR1 GTSNPN, CDR2 SVGIG (reference sequence). This CDR3 comprises 13 residues.

V usage is TRBV2 and J usage is TRBJ2-1; 7 bases align to TRBD2. The J segment lost 6 bases and the V segment lost 4 bases, leaving 6 bases of the junction unmatched. The germline CDR1 and CDR2 sequences are SNHLY and FYNNEI. This CDR3 is built from 14 residues. The CDR3 here is CASSGPGTTNEQFF. DNA for the CDR3: TGTGCCAGCAGTGGCCCAGGGACTACCAATGAGCAGTTCTTC. Drawing the rest from reference TRBV2 and TRBJ2-1, the complete variable domain is EPEVTQTPSHQVTQMGQEVILRCVPISNHLYFYWYRQILGQKVEFLVSFYNNEISEKSEIFDDQFSVERPDGSNFTLKIRSTKLEDSAMYFCASSGPGTTNEQFFGPGTRLTVL.

This clone was seen only a few times. This may stem from a read error, because a much larger clone lies one nucleotide away. The V and J genes are TRBV2 and TRBJ2-3; 7 nucleotides line up with TRBD2. Germline lookup yields CDR1 SNHLY and CDR2 FYNNEI. The V gene end was trimmed by 6 bases and the J gene end by 4 bases; junction bases not matched to a gene: 1. The CDR3 loop spans 12 amino acids. The CDR3 loop is CASRGGADTQYF. CDR3 DNA sequence: TGTGCCAGCAGGGGGGGGGCAGATACGCAGTATTTT.

The chain is built from TRBV7-9 and TRBJ2-1; D possibly corresponds to TRBD1 (5 bases). The CDR3 is 13 amino acids. CDR1 and CDR2 (germline): SEHNR, FQNEAQ (reference sequence). V lost 3 bases and J 4 bases, leaving 7 bases between the germline ends. Here the CDR3 reads CASSFSGYNEQFF. The CDR3 DNA sequence: TGTGCCAGCAGCTTCTCAGGGTACAATGAGCAGTTCTTC.

The chain employs TRBV7-9 and TRBJ1-2, with 9 bases lining up with TRBD1. CDR3 size: 11 residues. V shed 3 bases and J 13 bases; nucleotides not matched to a gene: 3. CDR1 SEHNR and CDR2 FQNEAQ come from the germline V gene (reference sequence). CDR3 nucleotide sequence: TGTGCCAGCAGCTTGGGACAGGGTATCACCTTC. It yields the protein CASSLGQGITF.